Below, one T cell receptor (beta chain) is given with its context. Antigen: not known. This entry is derived from a study of cytomegalovirus exposure and HLA in healthy donors. The overall study: HLA-typed donors contributed 65 million to 85 million unique TCRs, which were held in an early data release.

PCR used 60 Vbeta primers and 13 Jbeta primers. Profiled with immunoSEQ multiplex PCR; TCRdb holds only in-frame clones, not every one. The repertoire holds under 150,000 clones, with 85% to 90% as singletons. Study-wide results and caveats: In a later analysis, HLA-associated beta chains showed higher expansion and lower generation probabilities than comparable chains. Within the data, a cluster of highly shared sequence variants was likely a sequencing artifact. Overall, roughly 160 TCR beta chains were annotated as cytomegalovirus-associated.

Trimming took off 2 bases at V and 4 bases at J, with 8 bases between the two ends. Germline loops: CDR1 SGHTA, CDR2 FQGTGA. This CDR3 spans 13 amino acids. This sequence was found in a woman aged 25-40 years in good health and CMV-seropositive. The specimen was PBMCs. This chain links TRBV7-3 with TRBJ2-5, with D possibly TRBD2 on 5 matching bases. CDR3 coding DNA: TGTGCCAGCAGCTTAGACTATGGAGAGACCCAGTACTTC. Its translation: CASSLDYGETQYF.